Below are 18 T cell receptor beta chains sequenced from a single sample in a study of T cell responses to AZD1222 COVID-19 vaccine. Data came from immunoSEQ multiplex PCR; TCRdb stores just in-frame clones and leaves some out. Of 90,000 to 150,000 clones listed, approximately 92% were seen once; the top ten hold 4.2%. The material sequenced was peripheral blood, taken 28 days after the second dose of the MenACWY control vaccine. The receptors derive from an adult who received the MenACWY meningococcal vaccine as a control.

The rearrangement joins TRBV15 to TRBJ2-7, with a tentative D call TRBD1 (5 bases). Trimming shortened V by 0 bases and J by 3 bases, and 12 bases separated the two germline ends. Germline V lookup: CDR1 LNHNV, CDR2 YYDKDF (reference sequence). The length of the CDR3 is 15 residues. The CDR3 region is CATSRDLGRVYEQYF. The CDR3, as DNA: TGTGCCACCAGCAGAGATCTGGGCAGGGTCTACGAGCAGTACTTC.

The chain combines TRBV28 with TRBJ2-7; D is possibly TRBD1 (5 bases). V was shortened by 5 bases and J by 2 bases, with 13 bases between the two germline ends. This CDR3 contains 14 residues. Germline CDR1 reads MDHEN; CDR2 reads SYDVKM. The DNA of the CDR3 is TGTGCCAGCAGTCCCCAGGGTCAAGCCTACGAGCAGTACGTC. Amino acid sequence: CASSPQGQAYEQYV.

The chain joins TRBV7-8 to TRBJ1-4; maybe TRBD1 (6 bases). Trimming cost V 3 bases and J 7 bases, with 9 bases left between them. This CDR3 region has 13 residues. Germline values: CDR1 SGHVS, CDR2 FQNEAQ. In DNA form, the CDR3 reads TGTGCCAGCAGCTTGGACAGACCTGAAAAACTGTTTTTT. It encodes CASSLDRPEKLFF.

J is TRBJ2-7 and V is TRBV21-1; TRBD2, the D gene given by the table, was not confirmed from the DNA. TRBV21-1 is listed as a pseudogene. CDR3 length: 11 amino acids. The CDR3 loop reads CASSSAYEQYF. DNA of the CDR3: TGTGCCAGCAGCAGCGCCTACGAGCAGTACTTC.

The CDR3 region is CASSQDWGGSDTQYF. The CDR3 DNA sequence: TGCGCCAGCAGCCAAGATTGGGGGGGTTCAGATACGCAGTATTTT. The chain combines TRBV4-3 with TRBJ2-3; TRBD2 aligns across 7 bases. Germline CDR1 is LGHNA and CDR2 is YSLEER. After removal of 0 bases from V and 4 bases from J, the junction contained 4 bases not matched to a gene. The CDR3 runs to 15 residues.

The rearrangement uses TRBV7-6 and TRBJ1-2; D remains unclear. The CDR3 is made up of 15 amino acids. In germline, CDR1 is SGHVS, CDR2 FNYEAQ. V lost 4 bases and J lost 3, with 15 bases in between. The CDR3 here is CASSSNLQVDYGYTF. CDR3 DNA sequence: TGTGCCAGCAGCTCGAATTTGCAAGTCGACTATGGCTACACCTTC.

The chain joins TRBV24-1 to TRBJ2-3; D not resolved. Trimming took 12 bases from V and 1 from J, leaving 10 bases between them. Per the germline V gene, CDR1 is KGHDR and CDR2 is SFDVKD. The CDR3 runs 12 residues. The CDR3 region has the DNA TGTGCCGCCGGCGTAGGCACAGATACGCAGTATTTT. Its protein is CAAGVGTDTQYF.

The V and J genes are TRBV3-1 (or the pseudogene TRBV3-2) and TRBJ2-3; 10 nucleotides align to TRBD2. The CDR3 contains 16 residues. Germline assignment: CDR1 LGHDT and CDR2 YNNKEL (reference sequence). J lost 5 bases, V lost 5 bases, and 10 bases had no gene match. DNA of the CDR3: TGTGCCAGCAGCAGGACAAGCGGGGGGGCCGGAGATACGCAGTATTTT. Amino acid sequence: CASSRTSGGAGDTQYF.

The CDR3 DNA reads TGTGCCAGCAGCACCCCTGGACAGGGATTAGCCAAAAACATTCAGTACTTC. It encodes CASSTPGQGLAKNIQYF. The chain employs TRBV5-6 and TRBJ2-4; TRBD1 agrees at 8 bases. With 4 bases clipped from V and 0 bases from J, the junction kept 9 bases outside the gene matches. The CDR3 has 17 residues. The germline gives CDR1 SGHDT, CDR2 YYEEEE.

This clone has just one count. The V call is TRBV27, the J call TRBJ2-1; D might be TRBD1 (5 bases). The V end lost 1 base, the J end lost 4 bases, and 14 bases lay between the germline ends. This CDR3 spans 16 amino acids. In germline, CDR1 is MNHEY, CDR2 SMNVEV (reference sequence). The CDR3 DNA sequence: TGTGCCAGCAGTTTATTAAGGGGAACCGCGTACAATGAGCAGTTCTTC. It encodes CASSLLRGTAYNEQFF.

The CDR3 region has the DNA TGTGCCAGCAGGGCCGGGACAGGGGTTTATGGCTACACCTTC. Translated: CASRAGTGVYGYTF. J is TRBJ1-2 and V is TRBV5-4; the match to TRBD1 covers 10 bases. V gave up 5 bases and J gave up 5 bases; unmatched junction bases: 6. This CDR3 comprises 14 residues. CDR1 SGHNT and CDR2 YYREEE come from the germline V gene (reference sequence).

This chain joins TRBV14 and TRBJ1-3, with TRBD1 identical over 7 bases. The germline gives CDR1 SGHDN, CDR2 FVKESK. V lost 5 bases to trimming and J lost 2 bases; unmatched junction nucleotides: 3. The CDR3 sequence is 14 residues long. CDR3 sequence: CASSYGQAGNTIYF. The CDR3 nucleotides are TGTGCCAGCAGCTACGGACAGGCTGGAAACACCATATATTTT. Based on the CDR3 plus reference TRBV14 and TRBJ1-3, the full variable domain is EAGVTQFPSHSVIEKGQTVTLRCDPISGHDNLYWYRRVMGKEIKFLLHFVKESKQDESGMPNNRFLAERTGGTYSTLKVQPAELEDSGVYFCASSYGQAGNTIYFGEGSWLTVV.

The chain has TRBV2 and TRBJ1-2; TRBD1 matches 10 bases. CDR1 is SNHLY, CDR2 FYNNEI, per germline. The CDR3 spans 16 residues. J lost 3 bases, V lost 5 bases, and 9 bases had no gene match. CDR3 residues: CASSPTGGRGDYGYTF. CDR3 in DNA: TGTGCCAGCAGTCCGACAGGGGGCAGAGGAGACTATGGCTACACCTTC.

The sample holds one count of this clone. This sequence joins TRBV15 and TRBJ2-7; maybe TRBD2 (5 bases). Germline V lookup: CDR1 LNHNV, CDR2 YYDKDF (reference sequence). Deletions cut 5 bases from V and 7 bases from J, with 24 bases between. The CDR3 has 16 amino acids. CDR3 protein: CATSVGFGGGVQEQYF. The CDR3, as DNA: TGTGCCACCAGCGTCGGGTTTGGAGGAGGTGTACAGGAGCAGTACTTC.

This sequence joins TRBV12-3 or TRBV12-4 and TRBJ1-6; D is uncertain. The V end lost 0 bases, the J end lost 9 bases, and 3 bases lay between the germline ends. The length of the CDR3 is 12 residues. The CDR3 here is CASSLARSPLHF. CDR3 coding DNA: TGTGCCAGCAGTTTAGCCCGTTCACCCCTCCACTTT.

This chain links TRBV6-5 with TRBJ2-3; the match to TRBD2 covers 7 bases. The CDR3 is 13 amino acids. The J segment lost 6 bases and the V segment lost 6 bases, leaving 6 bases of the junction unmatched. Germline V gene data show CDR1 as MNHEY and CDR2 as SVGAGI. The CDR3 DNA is TGTGCCAGCAGCCGGACTAGGTCCGATACGCAGTATTTT. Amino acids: CASSRTRSDTQYF.

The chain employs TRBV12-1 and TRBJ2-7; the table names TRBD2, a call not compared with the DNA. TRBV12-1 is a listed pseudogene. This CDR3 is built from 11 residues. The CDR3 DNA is TGTGCCAGCAGCTCGGGAGGTGGGCAGTACGTC. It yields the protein CASSSGGGQYV.

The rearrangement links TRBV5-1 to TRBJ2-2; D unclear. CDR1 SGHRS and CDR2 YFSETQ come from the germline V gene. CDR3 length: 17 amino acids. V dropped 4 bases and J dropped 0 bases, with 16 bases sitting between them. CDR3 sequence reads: CASSPNGFPANTGELFF. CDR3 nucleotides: TGCGCCAGCAGCCCCAACGGATTCCCCGCGAACACCGGGGAGCTGTTTTTT.